This is a list of T cell receptor beta chains from one sample in a study of T cells after yellow fever vaccination. TCRdb reprocessed the 5' RACE reads with MiXCR, giving one entry per CDR3 protein. The sample includes roughly 320,000 distinct CDR3 sequences, approximately 11% of them seen just once. Sample: CD4+ T cells sorted from PBMCs, taken 45 days after the yellow fever booster vaccination. Source of these receptors: a young man who received the YFV17D yellow fever vaccine. The CDR3 runs from the conserved cysteine through the conserved F or W. D genes are given only for firm matches. Size is omitted from some rows. Given values are once, few, many or a class for expanded clones.

d_call,v_call,clone_size,j_call,cdr3_nt,cdr3_aa
TRBD1,TRBV20-1,few,TRBJ1-5,TGCAGTGCCCCAGGGGGCAACGGCCAGCCCCAGCATTTT,CSAPGGNGQPQHF
TRBD2,TRBV20-1,many,TRBJ2-5,TGCAGTGCTAGAGGCGGGGGAGGAGAGACCCAGTACTTC,CSARGGGGETQYF
NA,TRBV5-4,few,TRBJ2-3,TGTGCCAGCAGCCTCCCACAGGGCCTCCTCACAGATACGCAGTATTTT,CASSLPQGLLTDTQYF
NA,TRBV7-9,NA,TRBJ1-1,TGTGCCAGCAGCTCCGACAGGCTTTACACTGAAGCTTTCTTT,CASSSDRLYTEAFF
TRBD1,TRBV5-1,few,TRBJ2-1,TGCGCCAGCAGCAATGGAGGTTGGACAGGGGGAAATGAGCAGTTCTTC,CASSNGGWTGGNEQFF
TRBD1,TRBV11-2,few,TRBJ2-3,TGTGCCAGCAGCTTCTTCGGGACAGGGGCCATCATGTCTAGCACAGATACGCAGTATTTT,CASSFFGTGAIMSSTDTQYF
NA,TRBV3-1,NA,TRBJ2-5,TGTGCCAGCACACCACAGGGACGGGGAGAGACCCAGTACTTC,CASTPQGRGETQYF
NA,TRBV12-3/TRBV12-4,NA,TRBJ1-6,TGTGCCAGCAGTTTTGGGCCCGGGGGACATTCACCCCTCCACTTT,CASSFGPGGHSPLHF
TRBD1,TRBV12-3/TRBV12-4,few,TRBJ1-1,TGTGCCAGCAGTCTACTGGACAGGGCTCAAGCTTTCTTT,CASSLLDRAQAFF
NA,TRBV4-2,NA,TRBJ2-2,TGTGCCAGCAGACCCGGACAGGAGGGCAACACCGGGGAGCTGTTTTTT,CASRPGQEGNTGELFF
TRBD2,TRBV3-1,few,TRBJ2-1,TGTGCCAGCAGCCAAGATCTGGGGAGGGCTGAGCAGTTCTTC,CASSQDLGRAEQFF
NA,TRBV7-9,NA,TRBJ1-6,TGTGCCAGCGCTACTCAGAGCTATAATTCACCCCTCCACTTT,CASATQSYNSPLHF
NA,TRBV20-1,NA,TRBJ2-2,TGCAGTGCCCCCGCAGGAGCCGGGGAGCTGTTTTTT,CSAPAGAGELFF
NA,TRBV2,many,TRBJ2-4,TGTGCCAGCAGGGACAGTTTAAACATTCAGTACTTC,CASRDSLNIQYF
NA,TRBV4-2,few,TRBJ2-1,TGTGCCAGCAGCCCCCAGAGAGGGGACTCAACCAGCAATGAGCAGTTCTTC,CASSPQRGDSTSNEQFF
NA,TRBV27,NA,TRBJ2-3,TGTGCCAGCAGTCCAACAGGTCGGGGCACAGATACGCAGTATTTT,CASSPTGRGTDTQYF
TRBD1,TRBV7-2,few,TRBJ1-5,TGTGCCAGCAGCTCCCACAGGGGAGAACAGCCCCAGCATTTT,CASSSHRGEQPQHF
NA,TRBV5-6,NA,TRBJ1-2,TGTGCCAGCAGCCGGGCGGGCGGAGACGGCCTTAACTATGGCTACACCTTC,CASSRAGGDGLNYGYTF
NA,TRBV20-1,few,TRBJ1-1,TGCAGTGCTATACAGGGTGGCGACACTGAAGCTTTCTTT,CSAIQGGDTEAFF
NA,TRBV7-9,NA,TRBJ2-3,TGTGCCAGCAGCTCCTCGAGGGGCCCAGATACGCAGTATTTT,CASSSSRGPDTQYF
NA,TRBV9,NA,TRBJ2-6,TGTGCCAGCAGCGTAGAAGAGGGACGGAACTCTGGGGCCAACGTCCTGACTTTC,CASSVEEGRNSGANVLTF
NA,TRBV6-1,NA,TRBJ1-6,TGTGCCAGCAGTGATCGAGACACGAATAATTCACCCCTCCACTTT,CASSDRDTNNSPLHF
NA,TRBV18,many,TRBJ2-1,TGTGCCAGCTCACCGGGGGGCGAGCAGTTCTTC,CASSPGGEQFF
TRBD1,TRBV7-9,many,TRBJ2-7,TGTGCCAGCAGCTCCCTTGACAGGGCGACCTACGAGCAGTACTTC,CASSSLDRATYEQYF
NA,TRBV28,NA,TRBJ2-3,TGTGCCTGCTACAGGATAGGCACAGATACGCAGTATTTT,CACYRIGTDTQYF
TRBD2,TRBV7-2,few,TRBJ2-5,TGTGCCAGCAGCCGAGATGGGGCGGGGGGGGAGACCCAGTACTTC,CASSRDGAGGETQYF